Here is one T cell receptor (beta chain) with its context. Its antigen is unknown. TCRdb's copy holds only in-frame clones and misses some; the assay was immunoSEQ multiplex PCR. The sample lists over 100,000 clones; about 88% were seen once. This sample was included in a study of cytomegalovirus exposure and HLA in healthy donors. Study as a whole: Later analysis reported that the roughly 130 validation repertoires shared the platform of the approximately 670 first-cohort repertoires. Study-wide points: Across donors, most TCRs were seen rarely, yet some public ones were widespread.

V was clipped by 0 bases and J by 1 base, with 17 bases between them. Germline V lookup: CDR1 SGDLS, CDR2 YYNGEE. This CDR3 is built from 19 residues. The sequence was collected from a woman younger than 30 in good health and CMV-seronegative. V usage is TRBV9 and J usage is TRBJ2-6, with D possibly being TRBD1 (6 bases). Sequencing input: PBMCs. The CDR3 sequence: CASSVAKVQGGSGANVLTF. CDR3 DNA sequence: TGTGCCAGCAGCGTAGCGAAGGTACAGGGTGGATCTGGGGCCAACGTCCTGACTTTC.